The present T cell receptor (beta chain) was sequenced within a study of vaccination and CD4 T cells after COVID-19. Cultured CD4+ T-cell DNA underwent Oncomine TCR Beta short-read sequencing. TCRdb called the PCR reads again in MiXCR, with one record for every CDR3 protein. The sample includes around 20,000 distinct CDR3 sequences, under 65% of them seen just once. From germline, CDR1 is DFQATT and CDR2 SNEGSKA (reference sequence). J was trimmed by 5 bases and V by 3 bases; bases with no gene match: 12. The CDR3 spans 16 residues. On this clonotype itself: Its antigen remains unidentified.

Treatment denoted: approximately 9-day PBMC culture with coronavirus spike peptide pools or control peptides (ViraFEST assay). This sequence joins TRBV20-1 and TRBJ1-2, with 10 bases identical to TRBD1. The sequence was collected from a human donor who had recovered from COVID-19. The source was CD4+ T cells from blood, cultured in vitro, collected after SARS-CoV-2 vaccination. CDR3 in amino acids: CSARFKTGGSWYGYTF. The CDR3 DNA reads as TGCAGTGCTAGGTTCAAGACAGGGGGCTCATGGTATGGCTACACCTTC.